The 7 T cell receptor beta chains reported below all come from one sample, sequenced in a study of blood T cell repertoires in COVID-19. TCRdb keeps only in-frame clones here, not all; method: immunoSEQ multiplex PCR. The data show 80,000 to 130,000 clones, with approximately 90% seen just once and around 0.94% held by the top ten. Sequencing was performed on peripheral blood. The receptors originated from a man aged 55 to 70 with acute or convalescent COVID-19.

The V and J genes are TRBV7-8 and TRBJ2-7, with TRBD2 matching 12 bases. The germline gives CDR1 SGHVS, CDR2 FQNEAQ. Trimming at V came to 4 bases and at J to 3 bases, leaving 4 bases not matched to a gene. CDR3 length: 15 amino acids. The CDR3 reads CASSSRLAGDYEQYV. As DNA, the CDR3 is TGTGCCAGCAGCTCGCGACTAGCGGGGGACTACGAGCAGTACGTC.

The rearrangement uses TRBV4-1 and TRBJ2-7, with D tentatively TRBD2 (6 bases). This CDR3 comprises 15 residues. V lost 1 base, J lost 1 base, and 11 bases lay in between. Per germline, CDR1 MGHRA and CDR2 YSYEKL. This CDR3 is CASSQVLARSYEQYF. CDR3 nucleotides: TGCGCCAGCAGCCAAGTCCTAGCGAGGTCCTACGAGCAGTACTTC.

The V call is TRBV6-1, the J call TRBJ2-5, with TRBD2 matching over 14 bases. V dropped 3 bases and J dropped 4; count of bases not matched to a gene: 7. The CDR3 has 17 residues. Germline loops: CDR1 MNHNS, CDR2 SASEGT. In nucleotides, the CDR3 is TGTGCCAGCAGTGATTTAGGACTAGCGGGAGGAGGAGAGACCCAGTACTTC. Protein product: CASSDLGLAGGGETQYF.

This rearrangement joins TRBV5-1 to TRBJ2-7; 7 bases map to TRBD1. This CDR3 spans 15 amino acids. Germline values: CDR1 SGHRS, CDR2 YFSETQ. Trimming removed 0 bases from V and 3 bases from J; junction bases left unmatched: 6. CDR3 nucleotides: TGCGCCAGCAGCTTGGTAACAGGGGTGGGCTACGAGCAGTACTTC. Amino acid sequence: CASSLVTGVGYEQYF.

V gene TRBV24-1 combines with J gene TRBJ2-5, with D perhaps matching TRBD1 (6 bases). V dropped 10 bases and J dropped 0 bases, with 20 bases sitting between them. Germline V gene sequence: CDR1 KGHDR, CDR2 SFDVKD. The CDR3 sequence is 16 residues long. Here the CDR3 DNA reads TGTGCCACACTCCCCCCAGGGACACCGTACCAAGAGACCCAGTACTTC. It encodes CATLPPGTPYQETQYF.

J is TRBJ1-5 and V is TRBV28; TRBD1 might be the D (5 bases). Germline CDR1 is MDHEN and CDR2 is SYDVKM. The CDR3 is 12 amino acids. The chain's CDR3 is CTSAGWGQPQHF. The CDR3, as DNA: TGTACCTCCGCAGGGTGGGGTCAGCCCCAGCATTTT.

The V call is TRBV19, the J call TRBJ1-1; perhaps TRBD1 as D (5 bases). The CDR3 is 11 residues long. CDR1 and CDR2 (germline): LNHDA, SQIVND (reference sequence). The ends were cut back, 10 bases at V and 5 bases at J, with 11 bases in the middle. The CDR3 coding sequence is TGTGCCATCCGGCGGGGGACTGAAGCTTTCTTT. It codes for CAIRRGTEAFF. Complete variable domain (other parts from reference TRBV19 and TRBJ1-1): DGGITQSPKYLFRKEGQNVTLSCEQNLNHDAMYWYRQDPGQGLRLIYYSQIVNDFQKGDIAEGYSVSREKKESFPLTVTSAQKNPTAFYLCAIRRGTEAFFGQGTRLTVV.